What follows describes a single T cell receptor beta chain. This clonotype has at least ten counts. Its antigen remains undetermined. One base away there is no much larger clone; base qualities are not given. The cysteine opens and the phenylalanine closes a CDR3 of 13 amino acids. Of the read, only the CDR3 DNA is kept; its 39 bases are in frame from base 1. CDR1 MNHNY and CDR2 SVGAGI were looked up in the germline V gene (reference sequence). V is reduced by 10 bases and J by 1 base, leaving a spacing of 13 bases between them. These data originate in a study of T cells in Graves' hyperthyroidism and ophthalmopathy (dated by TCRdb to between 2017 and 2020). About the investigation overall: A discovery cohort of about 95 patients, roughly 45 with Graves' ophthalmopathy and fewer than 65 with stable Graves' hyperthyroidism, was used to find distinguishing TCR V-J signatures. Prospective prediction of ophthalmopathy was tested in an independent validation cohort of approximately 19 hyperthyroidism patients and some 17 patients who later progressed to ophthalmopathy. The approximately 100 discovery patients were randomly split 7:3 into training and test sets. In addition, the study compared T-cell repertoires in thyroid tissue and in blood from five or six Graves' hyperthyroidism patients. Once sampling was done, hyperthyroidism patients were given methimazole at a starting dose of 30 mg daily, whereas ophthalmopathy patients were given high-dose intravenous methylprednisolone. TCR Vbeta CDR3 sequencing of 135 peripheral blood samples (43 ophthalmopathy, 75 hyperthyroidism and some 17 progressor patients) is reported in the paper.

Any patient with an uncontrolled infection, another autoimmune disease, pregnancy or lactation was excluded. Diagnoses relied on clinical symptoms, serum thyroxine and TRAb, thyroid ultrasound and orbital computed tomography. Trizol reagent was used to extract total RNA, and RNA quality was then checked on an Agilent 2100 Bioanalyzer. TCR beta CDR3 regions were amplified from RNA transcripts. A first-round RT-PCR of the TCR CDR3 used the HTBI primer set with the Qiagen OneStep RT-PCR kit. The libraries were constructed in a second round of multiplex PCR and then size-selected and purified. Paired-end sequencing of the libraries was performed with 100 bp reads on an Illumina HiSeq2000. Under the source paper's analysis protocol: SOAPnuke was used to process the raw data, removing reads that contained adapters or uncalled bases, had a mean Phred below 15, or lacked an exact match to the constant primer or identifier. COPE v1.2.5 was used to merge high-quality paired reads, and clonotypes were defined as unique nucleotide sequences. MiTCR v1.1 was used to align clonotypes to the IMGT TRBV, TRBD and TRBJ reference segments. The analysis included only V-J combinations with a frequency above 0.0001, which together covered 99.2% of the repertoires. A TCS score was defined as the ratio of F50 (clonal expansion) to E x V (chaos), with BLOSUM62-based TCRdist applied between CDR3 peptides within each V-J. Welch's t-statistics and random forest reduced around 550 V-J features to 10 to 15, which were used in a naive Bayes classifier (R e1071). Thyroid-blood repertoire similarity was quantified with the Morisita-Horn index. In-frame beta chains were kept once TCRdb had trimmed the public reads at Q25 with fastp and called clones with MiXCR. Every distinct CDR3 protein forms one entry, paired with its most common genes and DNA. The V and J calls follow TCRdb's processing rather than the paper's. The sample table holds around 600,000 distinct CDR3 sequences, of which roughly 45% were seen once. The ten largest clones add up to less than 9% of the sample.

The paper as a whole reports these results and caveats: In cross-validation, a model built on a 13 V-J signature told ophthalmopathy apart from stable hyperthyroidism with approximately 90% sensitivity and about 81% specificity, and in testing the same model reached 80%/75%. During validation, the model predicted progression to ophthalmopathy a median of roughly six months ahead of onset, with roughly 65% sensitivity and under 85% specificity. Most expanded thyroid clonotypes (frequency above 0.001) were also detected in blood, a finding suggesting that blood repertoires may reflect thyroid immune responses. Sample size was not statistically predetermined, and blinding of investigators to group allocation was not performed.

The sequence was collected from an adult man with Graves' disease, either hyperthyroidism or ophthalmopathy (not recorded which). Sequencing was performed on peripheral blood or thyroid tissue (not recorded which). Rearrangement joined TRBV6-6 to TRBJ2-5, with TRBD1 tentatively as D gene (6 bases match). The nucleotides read TGTGCCACCCAAGGACAGTCCCAAGAGACCCAGTACTTC. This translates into CATQGQSQETQYF.